These T cell receptor beta chains were read from a single sample in a study of blood T cells in healthy people across ages. TCRdb analysed the 5' RACE reads with MiXCR anew, one entry per CDR3 protein. The repertoire holds over 1,500,000 distinct CDR3 sequences, with more than 35% as singletons. Source material: blood. The receptors here all came from a human donor in good health. The CDR3 runs from the conserved cysteine through the conserved F or W. D genes are given only for firm matches. Where a row states a size, it is once, few, many or the class of an expanded clone; other rows omit it.

CDR3 length: 12
J gene: TRBJ1-2
V gene: TRBV12-5
clone size: -
D gene: -
CDR3 DNA: TGTGCTAGTGGTGTGGCTCTGCGGGGCTACACCTTC
CDR3 protein: CASGVALRGYTF

CDR3 length: 16
J gene: TRBJ2-1
V gene: TRBV12-3/TRBV12-4
clone size: few
D gene: TRBD2
CDR3 DNA: TGTGCCAGCAGTTTTCAAGCGGGGGGGCCCTACAATGAGCAGTTCTTC
CDR3 protein: CASSFQAGGPYNEQFF

CDR3 length: 15
J gene: TRBJ1-1
V gene: TRBV2
clone size: -
D gene: TRBD1
CDR3 DNA: TGTGCCAGCAGGCTAGGGGACAGTCTGAACACTGAAGCTTTCTTT
CDR3 protein: CASRLGDSLNTEAFF

CDR3 length: 15
J gene: TRBJ1-2
V gene: TRBV29-1
clone size: -
D gene: -
CDR3 DNA: TGCAGCGTTGTTCTGGCAGCCTCAACTAACTATGGCTACACCTTC
CDR3 protein: CSVVLAASTNYGYTF

CDR3 length: 13
J gene: TRBJ2-2
V gene: TRBV7-8
clone size: -
D gene: TRBD1
CDR3 DNA: TGTGCCAGCAGCCCAGGGGGCTCCGGGGAGCTGTTTTTT
CDR3 protein: CASSPGGSGELFF

CDR3 length: 12
J gene: TRBJ1-2
V gene: TRBV28
clone size: few
D gene: -
CDR3 DNA: TGTGCCAGCAGCTCTCGCGGGTTTGGCTACACCTTC
CDR3 protein: CASSSRGFGYTF

CDR3 length: 14
J gene: TRBJ1-5
V gene: TRBV12-3/TRBV12-4
clone size: -
D gene: -
CDR3 DNA: TGTGCCAGCAGATTCAACACGGCGGGTCAGCCCCAGCATTTT
CDR3 protein: CASRFNTAGQPQHF

CDR3 length: 15
J gene: TRBJ1-1
V gene: TRBV30
clone size: -
D gene: TRBD1
CDR3 DNA: TGTGCCTGGGGACGAACAGGGGGCAGATTCACTGAAGCTTTCTTT
CDR3 protein: CAWGRTGGRFTEAFF

CDR3 length: 15
J gene: TRBJ2-3
V gene: TRBV10-3
clone size: -
D gene: TRBD1
CDR3 DNA: TGTGCCATCAGAAGGACAGGAACCAGCACAGATACGCAGTATTTT
CDR3 protein: CAIRRTGTSTDTQYF

CDR3 length: 16
J gene: TRBJ1-4
V gene: TRBV5-1
clone size: few
D gene: -
CDR3 DNA: TGCGCCAGCAGCTTGGTCGGGGCAGCCCTAGGAGAAAAACTGTTTTTT
CDR3 protein: CASSLVGAALGEKLFF

CDR3 length: 13
J gene: TRBJ2-5
V gene: TRBV7-2
clone size: many
D gene: -
CDR3 DNA: TGTGCCAGCAGCTTGCCACTACAAGAGACCCAGTACTTC
CDR3 protein: CASSLPLQETQYF

CDR3 length: 13
J gene: TRBJ2-1
V gene: TRBV5-4
clone size: few
D gene: TRBD1
CDR3 DNA: TGTGCCAGCAGCACGACAGGGGAGGATGAGCAGTTCTTC
CDR3 protein: CASSTTGEDEQFF

CDR3 length: 15
J gene: TRBJ2-1
V gene: TRBV29-1
clone size: few
D gene: -
CDR3 DNA: TGCAGCGTTGATGACGGGGTCCTCTCCTACAATGAGCAGTTCTTC
CDR3 protein: CSVDDGVLSYNEQFF

CDR3 length: 16
J gene: TRBJ2-1
V gene: TRBV12-3/TRBV12-4
clone size: once
D gene: TRBD1
CDR3 DNA: TGTGCCAGCAGTTCAGGGGGTGACTTCTCCTACAATGAGCAGTTCTTC
CDR3 protein: CASSSGGDFSYNEQFF

CDR3 length: 12
J gene: TRBJ2-5
V gene: TRBV29-1
clone size: -
D gene: -
CDR3 DNA: TGCAGCGTTGCAGAGGGGGAAGAGACCCAGTACTTC
CDR3 protein: CSVAEGEETQYF

CDR3 length: 16
J gene: TRBJ2-6
V gene: TRBV5-6
clone size: -
D gene: -
CDR3 DNA: TGTGCCAGCATCTCCTTGGAGGGTACTGGGGCCAACGTCCTGACTTTC
CDR3 protein: CASISLEGTGANVLTF

CDR3 length: 15
J gene: TRBJ2-7
V gene: TRBV13
clone size: -
D gene: TRBD1
CDR3 DNA: TGTGCCAGCAGCTTAGGCAGGGGGCAGATCTACGAGCAGTACTTC
CDR3 protein: CASSLGRGQIYEQYF

CDR3 length: 15
J gene: TRBJ2-4
V gene: TRBV7-2
clone size: -
D gene: TRBD1
CDR3 DNA: TGTGCCAGCAGCTCCCGGGACAGGGTTCGGGGGGAGCAGTACTTC
CDR3 protein: CASSSRDRVRGEQYF

CDR3 length: 14
J gene: TRBJ1-2
V gene: TRBV20-1
clone size: few
D gene: -
CDR3 DNA: TGCAGTGCTAGAGATTCCAGAAGGGGCTGGGGCTACACCTTC
CDR3 protein: CSARDSRRGWGYTF

CDR3 length: 17
J gene: TRBJ1-2
V gene: TRBV7-2
clone size: -
D gene: TRBD1
CDR3 DNA: TGTGCCAGCAGCTTAGCGCAGCCGGCAGGGGGTACTTATGGCTACACCTTC
CDR3 protein: CASSLAQPAGGTYGYTF

CDR3 length: 14
J gene: TRBJ1-6
V gene: TRBV19
clone size: few
D gene: TRBD1
CDR3 DNA: TGTGCCAGTAGTAGGGGACAGTCCAATTCACCCCTCCACTTT
CDR3 protein: CASSRGQSNSPLHF

CDR3 length: 14
J gene: TRBJ1-2
V gene: TRBV4-1
clone size: -
D gene: TRBD1
CDR3 DNA: TGCGCCAGCAGCCCCCACGACAGGGGCGATGGCTACACCTTC
CDR3 protein: CASSPHDRGDGYTF

CDR3 length: 16
J gene: TRBJ2-1
V gene: TRBV4-3
clone size: once
D gene: -
CDR3 DNA: TGCGCCAGCAGCCAAGCTTTCGGGACACTGTACAATGAGCAGTTCTTC
CDR3 protein: CASSQAFGTLYNEQFF

CDR3 length: 16
J gene: TRBJ2-7
V gene: TRBV6-2/TRBV6-3
clone size: -
D gene: -
CDR3 DNA: TGTGCCAGCAGTTATCCGGGGGCCTCCTACCTTTACGAGCAGTACTTC
CDR3 protein: CASSYPGASYLYEQYF

CDR3 length: 13
J gene: TRBJ2-1
V gene: TRBV20-1
clone size: few
D gene: -
CDR3 DNA: TGCAGTACCCATAGCGGCTCCTACAATGAGCAGTTCTTC
CDR3 protein: CSTHSGSYNEQFF

CDR3 length: 14
J gene: TRBJ2-3
V gene: TRBV12-3/TRBV12-4
clone size: -
D gene: TRBD2
CDR3 DNA: TGTGCCAGCAGAACGGGGGGGCCCGAAGATACGCAGTATTTT
CDR3 protein: CASRTGGPEDTQYF

CDR3 length: 15
J gene: TRBJ2-5
V gene: TRBV12-3/TRBV12-4
clone size: -
D gene: -
CDR3 DNA: TGTGCCAGCAGCCGCGAGGGGCCTCTAACCTATGAGCAGTACTTC
CDR3 protein: CASSREGPLTYEQYF

CDR3 length: 17
J gene: TRBJ2-6
V gene: TRBV7-3
clone size: -
D gene: -
CDR3 DNA: TGTGCCAGCAGCTACGGGGCCGGTAGGGAAGGGGCCAACGTCCTGACTTTC
CDR3 protein: CASSYGAGREGANVLTF

CDR3 length: 18
J gene: TRBJ1-1
V gene: TRBV7-2
clone size: -
D gene: -
CDR3 DNA: TGTGCCAGCAGCTTAGCGCGGGGTCTGAACACTATGAACACTGAAGCTTTCTTT
CDR3 protein: CASSLARGLNTMNTEAFF

CDR3 length: 13
J gene: TRBJ2-7
V gene: TRBV7-8
clone size: -
D gene: -
CDR3 DNA: TGTGCCAGCAGCTTAGACAGGGCCCACGAGCAGTACTTC
CDR3 protein: CASSLDRAHEQYF

CDR3 length: 14
J gene: TRBJ2-7
V gene: TRBV5-1
clone size: few
D gene: -
CDR3 DNA: TGCGCCAGCAGCCCCCACCGCCGATACTACGAGCAGTACTTC
CDR3 protein: CASSPHRRYYEQYF

CDR3 length: 13
J gene: TRBJ1-6
V gene: TRBV12-3/TRBV12-4
clone size: -
D gene: TRBD1
CDR3 DNA: TGTGCCAGCCGTACAGGGGGGAGTTCACCCCTCCACTTT
CDR3 protein: CASRTGGSSPLHF

CDR3 length: 15
J gene: TRBJ1-2
V gene: TRBV20-1
clone size: few
D gene: TRBD1
CDR3 DNA: TGCAGTGCTAGTACAAACAGGGGCTTCGTGGACGGCTACACCTTC
CDR3 protein: CSASTNRGFVDGYTF

CDR3 length: 14
J gene: TRBJ2-5
V gene: TRBV10-3
clone size: -
D gene: -
CDR3 DNA: TGTGCCATCAGCGCCGGGGCAAACCAAGAGACCCAGTACTTC
CDR3 protein: CAISAGANQETQYF

CDR3 length: 17
J gene: TRBJ2-3
V gene: TRBV5-5
clone size: few
D gene: -
CDR3 DNA: TGTGCCAGCAGCTTACATCGGAGCTACGGTAGCACAGATACGCAGTATTTT
CDR3 protein: CASSLHRSYGSTDTQYF

CDR3 length: 15
J gene: TRBJ2-3
V gene: TRBV4-3
clone size: -
D gene: -
CDR3 DNA: TGCGCCAGCAGCCTATCATGGGTGAACACAGATACGCAGTATTTT
CDR3 protein: CASSLSWVNTDTQYF

CDR3 length: 17
J gene: TRBJ2-1
V gene: TRBV3-1
clone size: few
D gene: -
CDR3 DNA: TGTGCCAGCAGCCAAGACCAGCGAGGGAGGTTCGACAATGAGCAGTTCTTC
CDR3 protein: CASSQDQRGRFDNEQFF

CDR3 length: 17
J gene: TRBJ2-3
V gene: TRBV5-5
clone size: -
D gene: TRBD2
CDR3 DNA: TGTGCCAGCAGTTTTGCGGCTAGCGGGACACCCACAGATACGCAGTATTTT
CDR3 protein: CASSFAASGTPTDTQYF

CDR3 length: 17
J gene: TRBJ2-5
V gene: TRBV4-3
clone size: -
D gene: TRBD2
CDR3 DNA: TGCGCCAGCAGCCAAGATCTGCGAGCGGGGGAACAAGAGACCCAGTACTTC
CDR3 protein: CASSQDLRAGEQETQYF

CDR3 length: 15
J gene: TRBJ2-3
V gene: TRBV4-3
clone size: -
D gene: TRBD2
CDR3 DNA: TGCGCCAGCAGCCAAGAACAGCGGGGGATGGATACGCAGTATTTT
CDR3 protein: CASSQEQRGMDTQYF

CDR3 length: 14
J gene: TRBJ2-7
V gene: TRBV9
clone size: few
D gene: TRBD1
CDR3 DNA: TGTGCCAGTACTCCTGGGGGACAGTTCTACGAGCAGTACTTC
CDR3 protein: CASTPGGQFYEQYF

CDR3 length: 16
J gene: TRBJ2-4
V gene: TRBV7-2
clone size: -
D gene: -
CDR3 DNA: TGTGCCAGCAGCCTAGCCTCCGGGACCGCTGGGAACATTCAGTACTTC
CDR3 protein: CASSLASGTAGNIQYF

CDR3 length: 14
J gene: TRBJ2-3
V gene: TRBV28
clone size: -
D gene: -
CDR3 DNA: TGTGCCAGCAGTTTACGAGGGGAAAAAACTACGCAGTATTTT
CDR3 protein: CASSLRGEKTTQYF

CDR3 length: 13
J gene: TRBJ2-7
V gene: TRBV7-2
clone size: many
D gene: TRBD1
CDR3 DNA: TGTGCCAGCAGCTTCCAGGGGGCCTACGAGCAGTACTTC
CDR3 protein: CASSFQGAYEQYF

CDR3 length: 13
J gene: TRBJ2-3
V gene: TRBV11-2
clone size: -
D gene: -
CDR3 DNA: TGTGCCAGCTGCTCGATAGGGACAGATACGCAGTATTTT
CDR3 protein: CASCSIGTDTQYF

CDR3 length: 14
J gene: TRBJ2-7
V gene: TRBV9
clone size: many
D gene: -
CDR3 DNA: TGTGCCAGCAGCGTTCAGGGCCAATCCTACGAGCAGTACTTC
CDR3 protein: CASSVQGQSYEQYF

CDR3 length: 13
J gene: TRBJ1-2
V gene: TRBV20-1
clone size: -
D gene: -
CDR3 DNA: TGCAGTGCTAGAGCCGACAGTACCTATGGCTACACCTTC
CDR3 protein: CSARADSTYGYTF

CDR3 length: 15
J gene: TRBJ2-2
V gene: TRBV20-1
clone size: -
D gene: -
CDR3 DNA: TGCAGTGCTAGAGCGTCTTTCGGGAACACCGGGGAGCTGTTTTTT
CDR3 protein: CSARASFGNTGELFF

CDR3 length: 14
J gene: TRBJ2-1
V gene: TRBV20-1
clone size: few
D gene: -
CDR3 DNA: TGCAGTGCTAGTTTCCGGGGGGCAAACAATGAGCAGTTCTTC
CDR3 protein: CSASFRGANNEQFF

CDR3 length: 12
J gene: TRBJ2-5
V gene: TRBV28
clone size: few
D gene: -
CDR3 DNA: TGTGCCAGCAGTTTGGACCGATCGACCCAGTACTTC
CDR3 protein: CASSLDRSTQYF

CDR3 length: 16
J gene: TRBJ2-2
V gene: TRBV12-3/TRBV12-4
clone size: few
D gene: -
CDR3 DNA: TGTGCCAGCACTATAGGCGTGGAAGTAAACACCGGGGAGCTGTTTTTT
CDR3 protein: CASTIGVEVNTGELFF

CDR3 length: 15
J gene: TRBJ1-1
V gene: TRBV6-6
clone size: -
D gene: -
CDR3 DNA: TGTGCCAGCAGCCTAGACAGAGATTTTTTCGGGAGGGCTTTCTTT
CDR3 protein: CASSLDRDFFGRAFF

CDR3 length: 15
J gene: TRBJ1-1
V gene: TRBV5-5
clone size: few
D gene: -
CDR3 DNA: TGTGCCAGCAGCTTGCGTGGGGGGGGGAACACTGAAGCTTTCTTT
CDR3 protein: CASSLRGGGNTEAFF

CDR3 length: 18
J gene: TRBJ2-6
V gene: TRBV28
clone size: few
D gene: -
CDR3 DNA: TGTGCCAGCAGTTTATGGGCAGGGGTCGGCACTGGGGCCAACGTCCTGACTTTC
CDR3 protein: CASSLWAGVGTGANVLTF